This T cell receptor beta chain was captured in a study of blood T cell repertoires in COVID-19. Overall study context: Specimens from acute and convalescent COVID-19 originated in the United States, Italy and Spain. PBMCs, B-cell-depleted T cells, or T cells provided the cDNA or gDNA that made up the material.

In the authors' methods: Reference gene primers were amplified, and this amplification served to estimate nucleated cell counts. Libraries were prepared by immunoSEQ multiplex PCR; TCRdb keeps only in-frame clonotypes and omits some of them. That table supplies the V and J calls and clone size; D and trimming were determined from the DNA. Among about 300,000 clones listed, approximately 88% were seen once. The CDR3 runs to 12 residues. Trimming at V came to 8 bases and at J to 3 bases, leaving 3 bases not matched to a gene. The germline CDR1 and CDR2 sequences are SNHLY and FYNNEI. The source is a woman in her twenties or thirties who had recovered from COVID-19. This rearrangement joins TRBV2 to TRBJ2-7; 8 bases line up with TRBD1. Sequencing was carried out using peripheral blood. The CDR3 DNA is TGTGCCAGCTCGGACAGGGACTACGAGCAGTACTTC. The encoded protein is CASSDRDYEQYF.